This T cell receptor (beta chain) was captured in a study of shared clonotypes between healthy human individuals. It was CD45RO-negative cells, positively selected for CCR7, that made up naive CD8 cells, with terminally differentiated effector memory CD45RA+ cells excluded. Points from the study as a whole: Unshared clonotypes carried lower generation probabilities than those common to all four donors.

Comments on this clone: What it binds is not known.

Repertoires were generated with immunoSEQ multiplex PCR, while TCRdb's copy carries only in-frame clones and drops some. The table has about 600,000 clones, 95% to 98% seen once; the top ten hold 0.25% to 0.35%. Germline V lookup: CDR1 SQVTM, CDR2 ANQGSEA. This CDR3 has 11 residues. The V end was cut by 3 bases, the J end by 8 bases, with 10 bases between. This receptor was taken from a man aged 25-40 years in good health. Sequences were obtained from naive CD8+ T cells sorted from blood. The chain carries TRBV29-1 and TRBJ1-2; maybe TRBD1 (5 bases). The CDR3, as DNA: TGCAGCGTTGAGGTCAGGGCGGGCTACACCTTC. Translation: CSVEVRAGYTF.